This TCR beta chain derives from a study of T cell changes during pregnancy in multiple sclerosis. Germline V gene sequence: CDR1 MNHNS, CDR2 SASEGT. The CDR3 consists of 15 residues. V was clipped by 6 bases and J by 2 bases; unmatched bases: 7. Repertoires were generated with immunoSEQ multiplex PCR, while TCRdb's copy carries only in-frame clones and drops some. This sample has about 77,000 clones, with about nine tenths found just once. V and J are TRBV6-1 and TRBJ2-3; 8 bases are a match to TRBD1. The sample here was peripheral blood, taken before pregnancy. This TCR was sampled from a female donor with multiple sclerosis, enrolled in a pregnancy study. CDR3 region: CASRKTGAFTDTQYF. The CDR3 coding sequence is TGTGCCAGCAGGAAGACAGGGGCTTTCACAGATACGCAGTATTTT.